Listed here is a single TCR beta chain. The data are from a study of blood T cell repertoires in COVID-19. Sequencing was performed with immunoSEQ multiplex PCR; in TCRdb, only in-frame clones are kept and a portion is missing. The data hold a few hundred thousand clones, with about 84% observed a single time. The TCR comes from a woman in her fifties or sixties with acute or convalescent COVID-19. Material: peripheral blood.

As DNA, the CDR3 is TGTGCCAGCAGTTTATATCCGGGGAACACCATATATTTT. Residues: CASSLYPGNTIYF. J is TRBJ1-3 and V is TRBV27; D not resolved. Trimming removed 1 base from V and 7 bases from J, with 8 bases in between. The CDR3 loop spans 13 amino acids. Looked up from germline, CDR1 is MNHEY and CDR2 is SMNVEV (reference sequence).